A selection of T cell receptor beta chains follows, all from one sample in a study of blood T cell repertoires in COVID-19. Clones were read by immunoSEQ multiplex PCR, and TCRdb kept only the in-frame ones, dropping some. The profile shows more than 200,000 clones, around 84% of them singletons. The sample taken for sequencing was peripheral blood. These receptors all stem from a man in his sixties with acute or convalescent COVID-19. CDR3s include the opening cysteine and the closing phenylalanine or tryptophan. The order of the fields is V gene, D gene, J gene, clone size, CDR3 protein, CDR3 DNA. A D gene is named only where the DNA matches it firmly. A clone size is listed for some rows: how often the clone was seen (once, few, many), or a class if it is expanded.

>TRBV4-2|TRBD2|TRBJ2-1|medium-sized
CASSQVDSGSYMSSYNEQFF
TGTGCCAGCAGCCAAGTCGATAGCGGGAGTTACATGAGCTCCTACAATGAGCAGTTCTTC
>TRBV10-3|.|TRBJ1-1|.
CAISESIGQGFTEAFF
TGTGCCATCAGTGAGTCGATAGGGCAGGGTTTTACTGAAGCTTTCTTT
>TRBV4-1|TRBD1|TRBJ1-4|.
CASSLEGQTNEKLFF
TGCGCCAGCAGCCTGGAGGGACAGACTAATGAAAAACTGTTTTTT
>TRBV7-7|TRBD1|TRBJ2-1|.
CASSLTPGQGGNEQFF
TGTGCTAGCAGCTTAACCCCGGGACAGGGGGGGAATGAGCAGTTCTTC
>TRBV6-5|TRBD1|TRBJ1-2|.
CASTPGQGPAGYTF
TGTGCCAGCACCCCAGGACAGGGTCCTGCCGGCTACACCTTC
>TRBV10-3|TRBD1|TRBJ2-7|.
CAGSTGKGSEQYF
TGTGCCGGCTCGACAGGGAAGGGGAGCGAGCAGTACTTC
>TRBV6-5|TRBD1|TRBJ2-3|.
CASSPDRGSHTQYF
TGTGCCAGCAGTCCGGACAGGGGGAGCCATACGCAGTATTTT
>TRBV7-6|TRBD1|TRBJ2-7|.
CASSLRGGGFSSYEQYF
TGTGCCAGCAGCTTAAGAGGGGGCGGGTTTAGCTCCTACGAGCAGTACTTC
>TRBV19|.|TRBJ1-5|many
CASSIQVAGTISNQPQHF
TGTGCCAGTAGTATACAAGTCGCGGGCACCATCAGCAATCAGCCCCAGCATTTT
>TRBV19|TRBD2|TRBJ2-1|.
CASSTLGLAGALSEQFF
TGTGCCAGTAGTACCCTCGGACTAGCGGGAGCGCTTAGTGAGCAGTTCTTC
>TRBV7-2|TRBD2|TRBJ2-7|.
CASSLAGAYEQYF
TGTGCCAGCAGCTTGGCGGGAGCCTACGAGCAGTACTTC
>TRBV6-5|.|TRBJ1-3|.
CASSYLGGAGNTIYF
TGTGCCAGCAGTTACTTGGGGGGGGCTGGAAACACCATATATTTT
>TRBV19|TRBD1|TRBJ1-5|.
CASNKDSAGGPSNQPQHF
TGTGCCAGTAATAAAGATTCGGCAGGGGGCCCTAGCAATCAGCCCCAGCATTTT
>TRBV4-1|TRBD1|TRBJ2-1|.
CASSHAGTGFVDEQFF
TGCGCCAGCAGCCATGCCGGGACAGGGTTTGTGGATGAGCAGTTCTTC
>TRBV6-5|.|TRBJ2-7|.
CATLIDLGYEQYF
TGTGCCACCTTAATCGACCTCGGGTACGAGCAGTACTTC
>TRBV10-3|TRBD1|TRBJ2-2|.
CAISEGATNTGELFF
TGTGCCATCAGCGAGGGGGCTACGAACACCGGGGAGCTGTTTTTT